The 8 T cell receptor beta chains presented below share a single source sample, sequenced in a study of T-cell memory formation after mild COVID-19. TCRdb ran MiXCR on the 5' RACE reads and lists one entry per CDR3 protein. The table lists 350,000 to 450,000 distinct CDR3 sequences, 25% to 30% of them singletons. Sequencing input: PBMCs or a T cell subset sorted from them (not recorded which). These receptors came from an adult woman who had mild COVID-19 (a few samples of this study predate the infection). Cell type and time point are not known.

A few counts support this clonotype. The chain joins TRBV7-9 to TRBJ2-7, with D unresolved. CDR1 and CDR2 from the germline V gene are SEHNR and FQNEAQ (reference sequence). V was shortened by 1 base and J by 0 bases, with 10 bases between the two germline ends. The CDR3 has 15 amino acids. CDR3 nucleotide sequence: TGTGCCAGCAGCTTAGGCCTATCCGACTCCTACGAGCAGTACTTC. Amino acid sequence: CASSLGLSDSYEQYF.

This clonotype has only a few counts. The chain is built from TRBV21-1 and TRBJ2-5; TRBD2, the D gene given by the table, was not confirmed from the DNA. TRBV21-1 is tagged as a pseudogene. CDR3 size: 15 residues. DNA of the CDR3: TGTGCCAGCAGCAGACCTTTGCGGGAGCAAGAGACCCAGTACTTC. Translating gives CASSRPLREQETQYF.

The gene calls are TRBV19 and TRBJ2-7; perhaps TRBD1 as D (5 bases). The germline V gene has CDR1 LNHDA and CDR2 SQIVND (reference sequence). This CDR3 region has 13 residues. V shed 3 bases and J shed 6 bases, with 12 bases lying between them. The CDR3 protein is CASSMAGSLEQYF. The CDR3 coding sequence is TGTGCCAGTAGTATGGCAGGGTCTCTCGAGCAGTACTTC.

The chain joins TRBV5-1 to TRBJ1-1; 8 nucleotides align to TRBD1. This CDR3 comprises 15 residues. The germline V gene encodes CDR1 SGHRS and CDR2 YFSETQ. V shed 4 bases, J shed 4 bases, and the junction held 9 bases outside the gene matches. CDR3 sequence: CASSRRDRSGTEAFF. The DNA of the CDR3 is TGCGCCAGCAGCAGACGGGACAGGAGTGGCACTGAAGCTTTCTTT.

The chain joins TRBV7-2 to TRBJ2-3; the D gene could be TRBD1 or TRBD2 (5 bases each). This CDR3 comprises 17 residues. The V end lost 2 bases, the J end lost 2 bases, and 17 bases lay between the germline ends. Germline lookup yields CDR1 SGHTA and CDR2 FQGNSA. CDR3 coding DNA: TGTGCCAGCAGCTTATCGAGTGCGTCGGGACCCACAGATACGCAGTATTTT. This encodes CASSLSSASGPTDTQYF. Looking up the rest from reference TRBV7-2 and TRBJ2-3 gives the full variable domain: GAGVSQSPSNKVTEKGKDVELRCDPISGHTALYWYRQSLGQGLEFLIYFQGNSAPDKSGLPSDRFSAERTGGSVSTLTIQRTQQEDSAVYLCASSLSSASGPTDTQYFGPGTRLTVL.

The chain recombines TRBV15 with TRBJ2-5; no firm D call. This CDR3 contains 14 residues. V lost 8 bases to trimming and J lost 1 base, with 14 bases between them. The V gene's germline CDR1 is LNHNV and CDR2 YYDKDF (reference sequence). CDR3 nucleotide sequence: TGTGCCACCCGCGGTGGGAACCTCCAAGAGACCCAGTACTTC. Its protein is CATRGGNLQETQYF.

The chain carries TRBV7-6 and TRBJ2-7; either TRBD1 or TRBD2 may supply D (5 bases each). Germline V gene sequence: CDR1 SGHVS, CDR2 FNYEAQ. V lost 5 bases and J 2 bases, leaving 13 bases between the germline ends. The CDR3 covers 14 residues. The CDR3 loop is CASSRGMGAYEQYF. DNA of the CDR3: TGTGCCAGCAGCCGAGGCATGGGGGCCTACGAGCAGTACTTC. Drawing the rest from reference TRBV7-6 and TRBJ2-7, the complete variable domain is GAGVSQSPRYKVTKRGQDVALRCDPISGHVSLYWYRQALGQGPEFLTYFNYEAQQDKSGLPNDRFSAERPEGSISTLTIQRTEQRDSAMYRCASSRGMGAYEQYFGPGTRLTVT.

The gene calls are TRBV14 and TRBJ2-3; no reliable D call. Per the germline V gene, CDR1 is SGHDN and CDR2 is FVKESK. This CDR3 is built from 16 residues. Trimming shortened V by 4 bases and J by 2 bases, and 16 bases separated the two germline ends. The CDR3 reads CASSPNGWILTDTQYF. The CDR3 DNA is TGTGCCAGCAGCCCCAATGGATGGATCCTCACAGATACGCAGTATTTT.